Included here is one T cell receptor beta chain sequence, with context. Per the study methods: Nucleated cell number was recorded as an estimate derived from reference gene primer amplification. Data came from immunoSEQ multiplex PCR; TCRdb stores just in-frame clones and leaves some out. That table is the source of V, J and clone size, and D and trimming were worked out from the DNA. The top ten hold 0.76% of the sample, which has 150,000 to 200,000 clones, around 94% seen once. The entry originates in a study of blood T cell repertoires in COVID-19. Recruited during active infection, patients (from Seattle) were subsequently followed longitudinally. Germline V CDR1 and CDR2: LNHNV, YYDKDF (reference sequence). Unmatched junction bases numbered 6, after V lost 3 bases and J lost 6 bases. CDR3 length equals 14 residues.

This receptor was obtained from a man aged 25-45 years with COVID-19, enrolled during active disease. Specimen: peripheral blood. This sequence joins TRBV15 and TRBJ2-7; 9 bases match TRBD1. The CDR3 sequence is CATSRDRGSVEQYF. The CDR3 region has the DNA TGTGCCACCAGCAGGGACAGGGGTTCTGTCGAGCAGTACTTC. The variable domain in full, with the rest retrieved from reference TRBV15 and TRBJ2-7, is DAMVIQNPRYQVTQFGKPVTLSCSQTLNHNVMYWYQQKSSQAPKLLFHYYDKDFNNEADTPDNFQSRRPNTSFCFLDIRSPGLGDTAMYLCATSRDRGSVEQYFGPGTRLTVT.